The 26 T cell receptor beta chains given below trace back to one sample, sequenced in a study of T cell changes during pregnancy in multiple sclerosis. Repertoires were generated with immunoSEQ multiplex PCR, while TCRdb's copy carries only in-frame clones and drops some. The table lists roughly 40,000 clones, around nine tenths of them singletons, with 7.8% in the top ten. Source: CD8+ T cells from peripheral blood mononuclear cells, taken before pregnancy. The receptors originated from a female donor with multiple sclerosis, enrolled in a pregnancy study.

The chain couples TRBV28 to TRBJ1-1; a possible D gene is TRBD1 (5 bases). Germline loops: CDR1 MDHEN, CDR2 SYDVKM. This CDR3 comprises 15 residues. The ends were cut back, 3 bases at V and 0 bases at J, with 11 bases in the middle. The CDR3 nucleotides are TGTGCCAGCAGTTTCCTGGCAGGGATGAACACTGAAGCTTTCTTT. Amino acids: CASSFLAGMNTEAFF.

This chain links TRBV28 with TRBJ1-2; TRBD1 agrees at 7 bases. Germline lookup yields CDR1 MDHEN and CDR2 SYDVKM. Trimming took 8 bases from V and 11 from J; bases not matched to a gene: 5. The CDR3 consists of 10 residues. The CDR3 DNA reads TGTGCCAGCGGGGACAGTTTATACACCTTC. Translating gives CASGDSLYTF.

CDR3 nucleotides: TGCGCCAGCAGCCAAGATCTGGGCGCGGGAGACTACGAGCAGTACTTC. Its protein is CASSQDLGAGDYEQYF. The rearrangement links TRBV4-3 to TRBJ2-7; 7 nucleotides agree with TRBD2. V gave up 0 bases and J gave up 3 bases; unmatched junction bases: 8. The V gene's germline CDR1 is LGHNA and CDR2 YSLEER. The CDR3 is made up of 16 amino acids.

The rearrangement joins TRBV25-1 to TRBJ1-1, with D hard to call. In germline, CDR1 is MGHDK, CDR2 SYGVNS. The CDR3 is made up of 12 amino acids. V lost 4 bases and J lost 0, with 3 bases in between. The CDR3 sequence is CASSALNTEAFF. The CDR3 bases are TGTGCCAGCAGTGCGTTGAACACTGAAGCTTTCTTT.

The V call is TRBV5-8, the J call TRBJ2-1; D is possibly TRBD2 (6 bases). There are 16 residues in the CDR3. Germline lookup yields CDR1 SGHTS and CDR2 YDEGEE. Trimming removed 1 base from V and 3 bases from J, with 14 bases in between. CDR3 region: CASSLPTGELYNEQFF. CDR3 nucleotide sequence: TGTGCCAGCAGCTTGCCCACGGGGGAGCTCTACAATGAGCAGTTCTTC.

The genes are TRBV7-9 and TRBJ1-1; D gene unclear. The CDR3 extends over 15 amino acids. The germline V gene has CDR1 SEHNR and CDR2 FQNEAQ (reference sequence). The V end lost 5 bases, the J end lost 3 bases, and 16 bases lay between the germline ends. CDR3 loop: CASSEGRFMDTEAFF. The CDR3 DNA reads TGTGCCAGCAGCGAAGGCAGGTTTATGGACACTGAAGCTTTCTTT.

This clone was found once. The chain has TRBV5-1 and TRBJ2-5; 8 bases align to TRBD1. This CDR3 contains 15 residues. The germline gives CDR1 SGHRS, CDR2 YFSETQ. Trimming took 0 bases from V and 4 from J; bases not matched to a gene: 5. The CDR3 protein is CASSLGTGNLETQYF. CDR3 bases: TGCGCCAGCAGCTTGGGGACAGGGAATTTAGAGACCCAGTACTTC. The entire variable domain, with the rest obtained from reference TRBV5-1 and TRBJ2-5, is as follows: KAGVTQTPRYLIKTRGQQVTLSCSPISGHRSVSWYQQTPGQGLQFLFEYFSETQRNKGNFPGRFSGRQFSNSRSEMNVSTLELGDSALYLCASSLGTGNLETQYFGPGTRLLVL.

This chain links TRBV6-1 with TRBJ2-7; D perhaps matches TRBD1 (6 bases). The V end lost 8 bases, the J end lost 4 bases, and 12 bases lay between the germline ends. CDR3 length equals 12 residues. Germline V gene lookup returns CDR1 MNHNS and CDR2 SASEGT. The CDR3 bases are TGTGCCAGCTCGCAAGGGGGATACGAGCAGTACTTC. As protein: CASSQGGYEQYF.

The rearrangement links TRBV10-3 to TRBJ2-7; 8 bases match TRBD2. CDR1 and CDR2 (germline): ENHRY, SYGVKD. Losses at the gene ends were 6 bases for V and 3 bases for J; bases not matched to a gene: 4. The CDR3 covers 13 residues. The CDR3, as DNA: TGTGCCATCAGGGGGACTAGTGACTACGAGCAGTACTTC. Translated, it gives CAIRGTSDYEQYF.

The CDR3 reads CASSYGLALTHEQYF. The CDR3 bases are TGTGCCAGCAGTTATGGACTAGCGTTAACCCACGAGCAGTACTTC. The V gene is TRBV6-6, the J gene TRBJ2-7, with TRBD2 matching 9 bases. With 3 bases clipped from V and 5 bases from J, the junction kept 8 bases outside the gene matches. The CDR3 sequence is 15 residues long. CDR1 and CDR2 (germline): MNHNY, SVGAGI (reference sequence).

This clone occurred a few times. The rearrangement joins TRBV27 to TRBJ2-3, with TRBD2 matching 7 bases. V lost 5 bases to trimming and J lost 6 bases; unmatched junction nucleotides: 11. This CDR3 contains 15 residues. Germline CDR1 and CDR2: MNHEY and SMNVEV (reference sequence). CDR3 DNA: TGTGCCAGCAGTACGACGGGAGGCGGGTTGGATACGCAGTATTTT. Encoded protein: CASSTTGGGLDTQYF.

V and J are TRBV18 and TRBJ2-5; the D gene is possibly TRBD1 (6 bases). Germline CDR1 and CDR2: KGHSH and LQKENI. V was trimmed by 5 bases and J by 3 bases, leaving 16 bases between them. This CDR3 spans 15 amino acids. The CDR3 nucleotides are TGTGCCAGCTCATTTTCCGGGACAAATAAAGAGACCCAGTACTTC. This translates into CASSFSGTNKETQYF.

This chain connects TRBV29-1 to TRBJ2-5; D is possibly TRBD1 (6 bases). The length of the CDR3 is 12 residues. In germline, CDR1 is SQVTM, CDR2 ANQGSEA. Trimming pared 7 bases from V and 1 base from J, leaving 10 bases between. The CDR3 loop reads CSAGTTQETQYF. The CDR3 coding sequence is TGCAGCGCCGGGACAACCCAAGAGACCCAGTACTTC.

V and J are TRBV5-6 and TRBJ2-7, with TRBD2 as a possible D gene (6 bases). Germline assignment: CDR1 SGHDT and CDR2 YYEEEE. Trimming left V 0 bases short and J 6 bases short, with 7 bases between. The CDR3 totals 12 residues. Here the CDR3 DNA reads TGTGCCAGCAGCTTGGGGGGACTCGAGCAGTACTTC. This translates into CASSLGGLEQYF. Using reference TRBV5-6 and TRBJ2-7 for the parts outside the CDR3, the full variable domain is DAGVTQSPTHLIKTRGQQVTLRCSPKSGHDTVSWYQQALGQGPQFIFQYYEEEERQRGNFPDRFSGHQFPNYSSELNVNALLLGDSALYLCASSLGGLEQYFGPGTRLTVT.

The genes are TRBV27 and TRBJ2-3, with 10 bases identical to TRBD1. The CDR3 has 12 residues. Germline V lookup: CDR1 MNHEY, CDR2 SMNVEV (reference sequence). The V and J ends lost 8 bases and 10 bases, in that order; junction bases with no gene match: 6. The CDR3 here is CASLSGTGAQYF. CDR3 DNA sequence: TGTGCCAGCCTATCAGGGACAGGGGCGCAGTATTTT.

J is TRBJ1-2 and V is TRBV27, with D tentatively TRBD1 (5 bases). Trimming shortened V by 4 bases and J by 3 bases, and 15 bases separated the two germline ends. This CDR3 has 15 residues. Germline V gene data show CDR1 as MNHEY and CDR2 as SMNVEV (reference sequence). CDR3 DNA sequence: TGTGCCAGCAGTTGGACACCTGCTGCACACTATGGCTACACCTTC. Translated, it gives CASSWTPAAHYGYTF.

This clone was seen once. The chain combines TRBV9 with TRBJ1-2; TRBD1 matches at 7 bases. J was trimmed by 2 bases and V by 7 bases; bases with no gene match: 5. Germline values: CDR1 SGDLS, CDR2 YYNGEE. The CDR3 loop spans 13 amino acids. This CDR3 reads CASGLTGNYGYTF. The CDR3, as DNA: TGTGCCAGCGGACTGACAGGGAACTATGGCTACACCTTC. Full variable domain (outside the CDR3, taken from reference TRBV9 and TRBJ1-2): DSGVTQTPKHLITATGQRVTLRCSPRSGDLSVYWYQQSLDQGLQFLIQYYNGEERAKGNILERFSAQQFPDLHSELNLSSLELGDSALYFCASGLTGNYGYTFGSGTRLTVV.

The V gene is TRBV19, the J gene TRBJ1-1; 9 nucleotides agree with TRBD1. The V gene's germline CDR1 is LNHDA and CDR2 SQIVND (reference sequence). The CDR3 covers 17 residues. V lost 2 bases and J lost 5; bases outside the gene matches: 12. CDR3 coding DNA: TGTGCCAGTAGTATATTTCGACAGGGGGTAGGTCGGACTGAAGCTTTCTTT. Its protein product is CASSIFRQGVGRTEAFF.

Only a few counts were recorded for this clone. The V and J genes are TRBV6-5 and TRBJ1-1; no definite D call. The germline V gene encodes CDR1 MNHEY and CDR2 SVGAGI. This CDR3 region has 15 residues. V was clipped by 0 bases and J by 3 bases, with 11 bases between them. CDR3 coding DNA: TGTGCCAGCAGTTACTCGAGCGGTTTGGACACTGAAGCTTTCTTT. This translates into CASSYSSGLDTEAFF.

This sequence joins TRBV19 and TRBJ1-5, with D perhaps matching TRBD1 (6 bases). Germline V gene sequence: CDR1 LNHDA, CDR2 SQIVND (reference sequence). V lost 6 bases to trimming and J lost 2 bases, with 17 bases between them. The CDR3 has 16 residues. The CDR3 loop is CASSVFSGVGNQPQHF. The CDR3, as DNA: TGTGCCAGTAGCGTTTTCTCAGGGGTGGGCAATCAGCCCCAGCATTTT.

CDR3 loop: CASSLSDRGLGEQYF. CDR3 coding DNA: TGTGCCAGCAGTCTCTCCGACAGGGGATTGGGTGAGCAGTACTTC. The chain uses TRBV28 and TRBJ2-7; TRBD1 aligns across 8 bases. Trimming removed 5 bases from V and 7 bases from J; junction bases left unmatched: 13. The CDR3 consists of 15 residues. CDR1 MDHEN and CDR2 SYDVKM come from the germline V gene.

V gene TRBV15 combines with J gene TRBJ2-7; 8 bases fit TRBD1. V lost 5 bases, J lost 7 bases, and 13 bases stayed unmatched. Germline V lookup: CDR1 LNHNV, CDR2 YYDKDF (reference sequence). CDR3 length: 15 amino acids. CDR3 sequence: CATSPTEQGASEQYF. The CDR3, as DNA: TGTGCCACCAGCCCTACGGAGCAGGGGGCAAGTGAGCAGTACTTC.

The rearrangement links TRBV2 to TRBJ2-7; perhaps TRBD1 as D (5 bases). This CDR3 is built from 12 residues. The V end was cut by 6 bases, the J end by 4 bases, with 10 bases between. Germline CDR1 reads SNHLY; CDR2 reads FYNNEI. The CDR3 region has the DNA TGTGCCAGCAGGGTATACAGGTACGAGCAGTACTTC. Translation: CASRVYRYEQYF.

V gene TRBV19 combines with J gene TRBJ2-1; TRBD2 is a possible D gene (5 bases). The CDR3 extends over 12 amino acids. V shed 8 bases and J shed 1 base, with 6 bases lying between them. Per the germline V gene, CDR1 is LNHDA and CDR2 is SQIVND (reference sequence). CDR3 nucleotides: TGTGCCAGTGGGGAGTCCTACAATGAGCAGTTCTTC. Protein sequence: CASGESYNEQFF.

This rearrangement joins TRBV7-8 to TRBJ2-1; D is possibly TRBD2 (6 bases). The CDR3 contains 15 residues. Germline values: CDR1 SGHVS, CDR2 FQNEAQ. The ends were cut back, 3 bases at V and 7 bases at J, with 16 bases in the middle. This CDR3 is CASSLRGRGRNEQFF. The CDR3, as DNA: TGTGCCAGCAGCTTGAGAGGACGAGGGAGGAATGAGCAGTTCTTC.

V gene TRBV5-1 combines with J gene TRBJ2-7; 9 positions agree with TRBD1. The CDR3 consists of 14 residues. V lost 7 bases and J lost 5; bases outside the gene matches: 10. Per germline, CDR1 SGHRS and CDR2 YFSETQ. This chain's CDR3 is CASGPGTGRDEQYF. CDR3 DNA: TGCGCCAGCGGCCCCGGGACAGGGAGGGACGAGCAGTACTTC.